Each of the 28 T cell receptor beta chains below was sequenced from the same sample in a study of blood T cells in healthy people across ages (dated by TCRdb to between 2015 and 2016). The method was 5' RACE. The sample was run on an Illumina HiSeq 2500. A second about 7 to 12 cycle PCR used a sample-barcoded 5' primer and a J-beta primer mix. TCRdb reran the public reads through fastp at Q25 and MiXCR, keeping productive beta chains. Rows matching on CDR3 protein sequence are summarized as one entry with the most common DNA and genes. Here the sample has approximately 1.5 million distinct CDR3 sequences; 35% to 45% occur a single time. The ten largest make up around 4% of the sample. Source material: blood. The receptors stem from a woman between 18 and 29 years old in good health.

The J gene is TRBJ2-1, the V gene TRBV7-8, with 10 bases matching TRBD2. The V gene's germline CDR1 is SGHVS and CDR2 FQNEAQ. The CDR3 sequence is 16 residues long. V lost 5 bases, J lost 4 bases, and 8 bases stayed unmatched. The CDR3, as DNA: TGTGCCAGCAGCACCGACCTAGCGGGGGCGTACAATGAGCAGTTCTTC. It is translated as CASSTDLAGAYNEQFF.

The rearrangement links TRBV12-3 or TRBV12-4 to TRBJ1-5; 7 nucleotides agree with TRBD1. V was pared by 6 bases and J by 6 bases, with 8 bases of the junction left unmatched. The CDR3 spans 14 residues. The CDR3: CASRSVRDSQPQHF. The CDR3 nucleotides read TGTGCCAGCAGATCCGTAAGGGACAGTCAGCCCCAGCATTTT.

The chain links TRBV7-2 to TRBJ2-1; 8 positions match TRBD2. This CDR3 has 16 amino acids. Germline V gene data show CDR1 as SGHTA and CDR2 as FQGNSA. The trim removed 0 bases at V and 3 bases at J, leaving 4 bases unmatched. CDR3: CASSLAETSDYNEQFF. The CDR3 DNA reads TGTGCCAGCAGCTTAGCCGAGACTAGCGACTACAATGAGCAGTTCTTC.

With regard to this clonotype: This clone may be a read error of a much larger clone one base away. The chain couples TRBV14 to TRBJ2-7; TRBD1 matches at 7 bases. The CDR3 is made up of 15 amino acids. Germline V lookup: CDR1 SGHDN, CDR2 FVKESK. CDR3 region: CAGSLLEGANYEQYF. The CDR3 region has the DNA TGTGCCGGCAGCCTACTAGAGGGGGCGAACTACGAGCAGTACTTC.

CDR3 nucleotide sequence: TGTGCCAGCAGTTCCCGGGCCTTCCAAGAGACCCAGTACTTC. Translation: CASSSRAFQETQYF. The gene calls are TRBV27 and TRBJ2-5; D not resolved. The CDR3 sequence is 14 residues long. The V gene lost 4 bases and the J gene lost 1 base, with 10 bases spanning the gap. CDR1 is MNHEY, CDR2 SMNVEV, per germline (reference sequence).

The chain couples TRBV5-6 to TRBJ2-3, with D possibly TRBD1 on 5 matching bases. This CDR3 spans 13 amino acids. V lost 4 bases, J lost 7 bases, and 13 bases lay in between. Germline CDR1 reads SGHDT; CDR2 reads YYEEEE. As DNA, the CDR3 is TGTGCCAGCAGCGGAAGGACAACCCATACGCAGTATTTT. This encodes CASSGRTTHTQYF.

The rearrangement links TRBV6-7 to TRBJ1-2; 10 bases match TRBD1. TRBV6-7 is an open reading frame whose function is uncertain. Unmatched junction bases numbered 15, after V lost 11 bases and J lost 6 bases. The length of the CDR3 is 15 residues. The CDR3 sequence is CAGPFKGQGFDGYTF. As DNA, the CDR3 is TGTGCCGGACCCTTTAAGGGACAGGGGTTCGATGGCTACACCTTC.

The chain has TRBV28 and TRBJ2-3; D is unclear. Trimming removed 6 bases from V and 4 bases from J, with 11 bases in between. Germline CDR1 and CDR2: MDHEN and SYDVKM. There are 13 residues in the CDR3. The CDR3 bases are TGTGCCAGCAGCAAACTGGTCCCAGATACGCAGTATTTT. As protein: CASSKLVPDTQYF.

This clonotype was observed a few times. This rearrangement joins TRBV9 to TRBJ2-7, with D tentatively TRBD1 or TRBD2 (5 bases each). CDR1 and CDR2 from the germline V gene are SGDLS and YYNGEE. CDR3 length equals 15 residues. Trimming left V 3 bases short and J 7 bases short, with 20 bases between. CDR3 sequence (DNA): TGTGCCAGCAGCGCCAGACAGTCCCAGGGAGAGGAGCAGTACTTC. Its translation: CASSARQSQGEEQYF.

The CDR3 DNA sequence: TGTGCCAGCAGCTTAGAAGCGCCGGTCTACAATGAGCAGTTCTTC. Translated, it gives CASSLEAPVYNEQFF. This chain joins TRBV7-9 and TRBJ2-1; D is unclear. The germline V and J ends were trimmed by 1 base and 3 bases, with 10 bases remaining between them. This CDR3 region has 15 residues. Germline values: CDR1 SEHNR, CDR2 FQNEAQ (reference sequence).

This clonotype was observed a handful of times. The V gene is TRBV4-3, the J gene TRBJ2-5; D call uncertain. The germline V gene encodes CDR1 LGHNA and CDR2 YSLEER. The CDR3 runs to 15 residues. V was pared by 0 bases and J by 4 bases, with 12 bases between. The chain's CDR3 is CASSQEVSIRETQYF. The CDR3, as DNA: TGCGCCAGCAGCCAAGAAGTCAGTATTAGAGAGACCCAGTACTTC.

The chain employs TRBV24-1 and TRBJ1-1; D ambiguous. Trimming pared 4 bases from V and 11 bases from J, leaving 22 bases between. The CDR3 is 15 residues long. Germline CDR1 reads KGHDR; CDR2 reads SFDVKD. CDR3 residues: CATSDKTPGSSVAFF. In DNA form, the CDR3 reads TGTGCCACCAGTGACAAAACCCCTGGCAGTTCCGTGGCTTTCTTT.

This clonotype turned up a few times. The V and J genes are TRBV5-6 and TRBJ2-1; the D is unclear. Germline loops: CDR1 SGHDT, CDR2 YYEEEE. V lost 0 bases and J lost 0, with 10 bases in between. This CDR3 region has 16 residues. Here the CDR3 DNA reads TGTGCCAGCAGCTTGGTTCAGGTCAGCTCCTACAATGAGCAGTTCTTC. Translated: CASSLVQVSSYNEQFF.

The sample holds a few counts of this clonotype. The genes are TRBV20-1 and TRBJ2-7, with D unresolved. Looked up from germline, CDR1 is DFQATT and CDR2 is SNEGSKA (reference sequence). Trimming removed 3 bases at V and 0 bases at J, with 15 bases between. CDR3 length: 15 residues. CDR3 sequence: CSASKIQASSYEQYF. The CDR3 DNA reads TGCAGTGCTAGTAAAATTCAGGCTAGCTCCTACGAGCAGTACTTC.

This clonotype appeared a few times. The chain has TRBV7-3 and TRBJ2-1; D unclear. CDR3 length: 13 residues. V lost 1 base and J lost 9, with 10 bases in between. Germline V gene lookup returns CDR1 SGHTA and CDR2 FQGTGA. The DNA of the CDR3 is TGTGCCAGCAGCTTAATGGCTAGAAGTGAGCAGTTCTTC. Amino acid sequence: CASSLMARSEQFF.

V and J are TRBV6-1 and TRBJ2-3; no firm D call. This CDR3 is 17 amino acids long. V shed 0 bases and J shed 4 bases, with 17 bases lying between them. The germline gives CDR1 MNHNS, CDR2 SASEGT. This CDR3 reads CASSEAFGAQVADTQYF. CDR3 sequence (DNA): TGTGCCAGCAGTGAAGCCTTCGGCGCTCAGGTCGCAGATACGCAGTATTTT.

DNA of the CDR3: TGTGCCAGCAGCCTGAGCCCGGGCTACACCTTC. This codes for CASSLSPGYTF. The rearrangement uses TRBV7-2 and TRBJ1-2; D is uncertain. CDR3 length equals 11 residues. Trimming removed 5 bases from V and 8 bases from J, with 9 bases in between. The germline gives CDR1 SGHTA, CDR2 FQGNSA. Full variable domain (remainder filled in from reference TRBV7-2 and TRBJ1-2): GAGVSQSPSNKVTEKGKDVELRCDPISGHTALYWYRQSLGQGLEFLIYFQGNSAPDKSGLPSDRFSAERTGGSVSTLTIQRTQQEDSAVYLCASSLSPGYTFGSGTRLTVV.

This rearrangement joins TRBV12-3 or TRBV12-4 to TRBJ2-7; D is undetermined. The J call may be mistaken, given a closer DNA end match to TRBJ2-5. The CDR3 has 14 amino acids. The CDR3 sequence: CASSTTGPLETQYF. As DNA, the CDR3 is TGTGCCAGCAGCACGACCGGACCGTTAGAGACCCAGTACTTC.

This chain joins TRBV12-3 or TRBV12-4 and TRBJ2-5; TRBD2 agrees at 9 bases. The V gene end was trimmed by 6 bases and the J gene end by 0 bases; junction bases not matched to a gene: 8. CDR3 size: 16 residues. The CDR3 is CASSPRTSVYQETQYF. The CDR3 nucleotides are TGTGCCAGCAGCCCCCGGACTAGCGTGTACCAAGAGACCCAGTACTTC.

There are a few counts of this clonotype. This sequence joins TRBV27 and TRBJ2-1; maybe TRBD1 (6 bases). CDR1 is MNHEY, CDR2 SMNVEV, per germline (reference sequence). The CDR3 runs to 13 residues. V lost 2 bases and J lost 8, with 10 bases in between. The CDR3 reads CASSLTGFHEQFF. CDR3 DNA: TGTGCCAGCAGTTTAACAGGGTTCCATGAGCAGTTCTTC.

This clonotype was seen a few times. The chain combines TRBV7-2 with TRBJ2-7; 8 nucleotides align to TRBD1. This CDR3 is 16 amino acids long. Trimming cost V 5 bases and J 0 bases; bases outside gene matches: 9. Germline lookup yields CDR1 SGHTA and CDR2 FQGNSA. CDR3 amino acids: CASSLDRDSHSYEQYF. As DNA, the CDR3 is TGTGCCAGCAGCCTGGACAGGGACTCCCACTCCTACGAGCAGTACTTC.

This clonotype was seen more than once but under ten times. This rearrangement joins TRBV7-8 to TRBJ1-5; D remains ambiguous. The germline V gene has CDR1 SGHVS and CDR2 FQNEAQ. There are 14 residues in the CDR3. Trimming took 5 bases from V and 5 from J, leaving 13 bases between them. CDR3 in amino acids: CASSPSGSYQPQHF. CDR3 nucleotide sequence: TGTGCCAGCAGCCCATCGGGCAGCTATCAGCCCCAGCATTTT.

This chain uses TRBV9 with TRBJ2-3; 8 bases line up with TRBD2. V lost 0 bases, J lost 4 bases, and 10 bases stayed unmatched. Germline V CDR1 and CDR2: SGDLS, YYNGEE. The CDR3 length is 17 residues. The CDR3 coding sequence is TGTGCCAGCAGCGTAGGTCTCGGGACTAGTGGGGCAGATACGCAGTATTTT. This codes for CASSVGLGTSGADTQYF.

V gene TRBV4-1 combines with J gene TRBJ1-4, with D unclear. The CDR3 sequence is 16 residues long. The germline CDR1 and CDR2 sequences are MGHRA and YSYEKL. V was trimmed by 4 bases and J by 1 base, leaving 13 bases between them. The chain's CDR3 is CASSPSLFGTNEKLFF. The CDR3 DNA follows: TGCGCCAGCAGCCCCTCTTTATTCGGAACTAATGAAAAACTGTTTTTT.

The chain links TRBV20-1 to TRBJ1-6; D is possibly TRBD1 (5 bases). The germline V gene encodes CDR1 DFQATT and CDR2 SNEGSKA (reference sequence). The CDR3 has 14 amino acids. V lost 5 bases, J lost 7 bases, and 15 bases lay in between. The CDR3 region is CSAHPGQMNSPLHF. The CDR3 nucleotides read TGCAGTGCTCATCCAGGACAAATGAATTCACCCCTCCACTTT.

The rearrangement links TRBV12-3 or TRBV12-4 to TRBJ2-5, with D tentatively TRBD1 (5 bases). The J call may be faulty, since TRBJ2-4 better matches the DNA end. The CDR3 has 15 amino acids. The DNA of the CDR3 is TGTGCCAGCAGTGTCAGGGAAGGGGCCAAAAACATTCAGTACTTC. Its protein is CASSVREGAKNIQYF.

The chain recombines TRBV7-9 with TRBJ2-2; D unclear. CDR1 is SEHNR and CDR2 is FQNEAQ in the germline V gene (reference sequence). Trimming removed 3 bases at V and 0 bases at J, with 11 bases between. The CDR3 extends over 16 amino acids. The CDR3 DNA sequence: TGTGCCAGCAGCTTTGGGATTCTAGCGAACACCGGGGAGCTGTTTTTT. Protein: CASSFGILANTGELFF.

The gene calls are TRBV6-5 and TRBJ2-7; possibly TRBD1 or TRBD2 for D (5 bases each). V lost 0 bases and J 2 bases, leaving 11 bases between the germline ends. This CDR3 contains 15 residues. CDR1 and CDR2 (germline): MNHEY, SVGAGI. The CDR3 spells CASSYSRVRAYEQYF. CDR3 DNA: TGTGCCAGCAGTTACTCGAGGGTCAGGGCCTACGAGCAGTACTTC.